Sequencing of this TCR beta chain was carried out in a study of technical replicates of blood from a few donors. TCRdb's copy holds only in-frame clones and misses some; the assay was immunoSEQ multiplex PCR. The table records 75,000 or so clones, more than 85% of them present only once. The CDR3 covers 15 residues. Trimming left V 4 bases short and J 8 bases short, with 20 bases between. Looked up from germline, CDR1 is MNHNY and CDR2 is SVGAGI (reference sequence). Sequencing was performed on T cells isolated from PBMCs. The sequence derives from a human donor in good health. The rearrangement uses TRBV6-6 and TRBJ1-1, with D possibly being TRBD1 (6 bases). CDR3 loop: CASSFYQDSQGEAFF. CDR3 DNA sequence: TGTGCCAGCAGTTTCTACCAGGACAGCCAGGGGGAAGCTTTCTTT.